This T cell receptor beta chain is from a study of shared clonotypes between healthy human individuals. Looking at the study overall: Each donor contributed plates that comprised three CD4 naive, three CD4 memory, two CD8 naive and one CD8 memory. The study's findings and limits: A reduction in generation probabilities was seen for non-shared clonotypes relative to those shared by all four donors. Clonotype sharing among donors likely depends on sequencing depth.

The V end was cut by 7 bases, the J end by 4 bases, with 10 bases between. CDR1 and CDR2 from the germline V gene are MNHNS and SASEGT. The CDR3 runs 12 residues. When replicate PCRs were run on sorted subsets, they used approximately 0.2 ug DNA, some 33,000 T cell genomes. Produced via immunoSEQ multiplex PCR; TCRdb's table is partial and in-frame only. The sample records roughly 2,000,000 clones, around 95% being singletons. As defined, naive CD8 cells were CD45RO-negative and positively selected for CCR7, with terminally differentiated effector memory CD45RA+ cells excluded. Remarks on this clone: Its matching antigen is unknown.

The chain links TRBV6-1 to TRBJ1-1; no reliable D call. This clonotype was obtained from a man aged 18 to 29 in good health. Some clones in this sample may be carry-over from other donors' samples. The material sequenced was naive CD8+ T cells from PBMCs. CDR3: CASTFFATEAFF. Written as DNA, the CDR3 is TGTGCCAGCACCTTCTTCGCCACTGAAGCTTTCTTT.